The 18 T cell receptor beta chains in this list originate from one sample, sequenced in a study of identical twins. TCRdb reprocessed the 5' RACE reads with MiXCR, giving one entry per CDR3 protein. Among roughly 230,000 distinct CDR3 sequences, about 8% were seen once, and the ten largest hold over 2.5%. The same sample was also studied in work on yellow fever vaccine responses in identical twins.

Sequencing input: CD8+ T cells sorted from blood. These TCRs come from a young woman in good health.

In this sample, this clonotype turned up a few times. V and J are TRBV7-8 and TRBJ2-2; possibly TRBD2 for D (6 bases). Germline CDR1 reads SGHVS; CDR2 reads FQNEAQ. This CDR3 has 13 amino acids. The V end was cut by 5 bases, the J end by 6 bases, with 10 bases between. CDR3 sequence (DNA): TGTGCCAGCAGCGAAGGAGGGGCCGGGGAGCTGTTTTTT. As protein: CASSEGGAGELFF. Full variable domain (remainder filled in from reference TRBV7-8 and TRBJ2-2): GAGVSQSPRYKVAKRGQDVALRCDPISGHVSLFWYQQALGQGPEFLTYFQNEAQLDKSGLPSDRFFAERPEGSVSTLKIQRTQQEDSAVYLCASSEGGAGELFFGEGSRLTVL.

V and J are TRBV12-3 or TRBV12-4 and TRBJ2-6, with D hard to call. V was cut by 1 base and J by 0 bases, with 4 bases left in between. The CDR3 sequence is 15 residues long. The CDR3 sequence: CASSLGVSGANVLTF. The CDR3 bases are TGTGCCAGCAGTTTAGGGGTCTCTGGGGCCAACGTCCTGACTTTC.

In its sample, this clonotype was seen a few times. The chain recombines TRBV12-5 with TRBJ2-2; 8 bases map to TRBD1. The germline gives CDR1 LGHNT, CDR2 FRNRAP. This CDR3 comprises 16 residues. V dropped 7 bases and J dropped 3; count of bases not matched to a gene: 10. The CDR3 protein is CASAKDRVEDTGELFF. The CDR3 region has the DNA TGTGCTAGTGCTAAGGACAGGGTAGAAGACACCGGGGAGCTGTTTTTT.

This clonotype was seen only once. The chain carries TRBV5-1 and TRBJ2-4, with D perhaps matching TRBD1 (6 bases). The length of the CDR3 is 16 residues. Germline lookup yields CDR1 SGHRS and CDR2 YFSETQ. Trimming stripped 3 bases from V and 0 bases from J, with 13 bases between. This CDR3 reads CASSSPDRRAKNIQYF. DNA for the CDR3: TGCGCCAGCAGCTCCCCGGACAGACGAGCCAAAAACATTCAGTACTTC.

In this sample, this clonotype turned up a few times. The CDR3 loop reads CASQFNTGELFF. CDR3 sequence (DNA): TGTGCCAGTCAGTTCAACACCGGGGAGCTGTTTTTT. The V call is TRBV6-6, the J call TRBJ2-2, with D hard to call. Germline V gene sequence: CDR1 MNHNY, CDR2 SVGAGI (reference sequence). The ends were cut back, 9 bases at V and 2 bases at J, with 7 bases in the middle. The CDR3 is 12 amino acids.

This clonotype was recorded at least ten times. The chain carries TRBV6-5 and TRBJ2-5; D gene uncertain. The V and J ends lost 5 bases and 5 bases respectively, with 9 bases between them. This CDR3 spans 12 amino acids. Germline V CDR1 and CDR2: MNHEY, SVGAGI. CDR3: CASSPGSETQYF. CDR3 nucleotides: TGTGCCAGCAGTCCCGGGTCGGAGACCCAGTACTTC.

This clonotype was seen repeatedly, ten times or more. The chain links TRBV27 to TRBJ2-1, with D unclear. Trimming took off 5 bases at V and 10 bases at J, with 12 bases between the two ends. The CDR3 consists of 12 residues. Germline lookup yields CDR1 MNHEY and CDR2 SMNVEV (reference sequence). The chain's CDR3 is CASSPKSREQFF. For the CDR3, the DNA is TGTGCCAGCAGTCCAAAAAGTAGGGAGCAGTTCTTC.

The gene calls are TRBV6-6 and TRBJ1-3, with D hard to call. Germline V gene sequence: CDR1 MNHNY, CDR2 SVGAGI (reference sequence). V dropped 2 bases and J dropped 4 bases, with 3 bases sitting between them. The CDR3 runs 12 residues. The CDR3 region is CASSYEGNTIYF. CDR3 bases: TGTGCCAGCAGTTACGAAGGAAACACCATATATTTT.

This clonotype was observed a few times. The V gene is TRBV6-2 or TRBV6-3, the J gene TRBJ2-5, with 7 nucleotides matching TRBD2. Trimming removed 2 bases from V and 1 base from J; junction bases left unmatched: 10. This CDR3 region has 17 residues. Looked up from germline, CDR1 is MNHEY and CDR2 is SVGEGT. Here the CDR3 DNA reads TGTGCCAGCAGTTACAGGCTCGCGGGAGAGATCCAAGAGACCCAGTACTTC. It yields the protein CASSYRLAGEIQETQYF.

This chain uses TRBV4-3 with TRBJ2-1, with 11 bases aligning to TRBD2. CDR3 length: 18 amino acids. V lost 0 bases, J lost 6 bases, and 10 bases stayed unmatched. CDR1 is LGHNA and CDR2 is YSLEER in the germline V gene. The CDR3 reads CASSQDRHSGTSGNEQFF. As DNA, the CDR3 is TGCGCCAGCAGCCAAGATCGCCACTCCGGGACTAGCGGCAATGAGCAGTTCTTC.

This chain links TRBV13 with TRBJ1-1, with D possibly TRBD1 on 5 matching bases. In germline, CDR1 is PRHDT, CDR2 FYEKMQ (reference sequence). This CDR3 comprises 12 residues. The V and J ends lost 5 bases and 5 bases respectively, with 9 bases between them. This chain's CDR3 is CASSAEGTEAFF. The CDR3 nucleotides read TGTGCCAGCAGCGCTGAGGGGACTGAAGCTTTCTTT. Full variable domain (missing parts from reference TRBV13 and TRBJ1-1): AAGVIQSPRHLIKEKRETATLKCYPIPRHDTVYWYQQGPGQDPQFLISFYEKMQSDKGSIPDRFSAQQFSDYHSELNMSSLELGDSALYFCASSAEGTEAFFGQGTRLTVV.

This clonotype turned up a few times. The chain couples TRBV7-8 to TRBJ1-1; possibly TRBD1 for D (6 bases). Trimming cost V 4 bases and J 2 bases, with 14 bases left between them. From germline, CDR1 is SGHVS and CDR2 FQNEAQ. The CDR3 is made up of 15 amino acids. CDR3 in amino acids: CASSSPGHRNTEAFF. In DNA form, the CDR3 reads TGTGCCAGCAGCTCCCCGGGACATAGAAACACTGAAGCTTTCTTT. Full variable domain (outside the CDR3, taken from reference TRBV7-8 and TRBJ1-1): GAGVSQSPRYKVAKRGQDVALRCDPISGHVSLFWYQQALGQGPEFLTYFQNEAQLDKSGLPSDRFFAERPEGSVSTLKIQRTQQEDSAVYLCASSSPGHRNTEAFFGQGTRLTVV.

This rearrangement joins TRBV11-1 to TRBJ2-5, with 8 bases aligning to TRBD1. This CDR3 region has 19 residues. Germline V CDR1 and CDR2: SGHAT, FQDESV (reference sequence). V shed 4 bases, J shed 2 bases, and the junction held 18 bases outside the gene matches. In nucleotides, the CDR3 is TGTGCCAGCAGCTCCCTGGCCCGAGACAGGGGCCCGCTACAAGAGACCCAGTACTTC. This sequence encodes CASSSLARDRGPLQETQYF. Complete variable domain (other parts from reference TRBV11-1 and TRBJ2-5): EAEVAQSPRYKITEKSQAVAFWCDPISGHATLYWYRQILGQGPELLVQFQDESVVDDSQLPKDRFSAERLKGVDSTLKIQPAELGDSAMYLCASSSLARDRGPLQETQYFGPGTRLLVL.

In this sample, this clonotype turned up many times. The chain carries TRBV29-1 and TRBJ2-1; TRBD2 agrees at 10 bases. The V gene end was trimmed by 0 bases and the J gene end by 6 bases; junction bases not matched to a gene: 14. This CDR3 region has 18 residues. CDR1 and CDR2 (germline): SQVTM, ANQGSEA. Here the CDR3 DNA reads TGCAGCGTTGAAGACCCCTCTGAACCAGCGGGAGGGTCCAATGAGCAGTTCTTC. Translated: CSVEDPSEPAGGSNEQFF.

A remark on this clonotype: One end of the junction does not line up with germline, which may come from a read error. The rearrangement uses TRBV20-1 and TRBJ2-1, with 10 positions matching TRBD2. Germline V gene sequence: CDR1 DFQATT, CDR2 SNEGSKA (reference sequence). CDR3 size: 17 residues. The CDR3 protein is CCARVGLAEGSYNEQFF. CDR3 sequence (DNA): TGCTGTGCTAGAGTAGGACTAGCGGAGGGCTCCTACAATGAGCAGTTCTTC.

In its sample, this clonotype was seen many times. The CDR3 DNA is TGTGCCATCAGTGAAGTGATCAATGGGGATACGCAGTATTTT. It yields the protein CAISEVINGDTQYF. The chain links TRBV10-3 to TRBJ2-3; D remains ambiguous. Trimming left V 3 bases short and J 6 bases short, with 13 bases between. From germline, CDR1 is ENHRY and CDR2 SYGVKD. The CDR3 has 14 amino acids.

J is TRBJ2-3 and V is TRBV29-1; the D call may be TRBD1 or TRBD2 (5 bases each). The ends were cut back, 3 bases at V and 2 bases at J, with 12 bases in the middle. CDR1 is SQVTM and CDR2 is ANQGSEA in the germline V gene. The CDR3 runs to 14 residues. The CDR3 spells CSVDGAPFTDTQYF. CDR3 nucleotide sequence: TGCAGCGTTGACGGGGCCCCCTTCACAGATACGCAGTATTTT.

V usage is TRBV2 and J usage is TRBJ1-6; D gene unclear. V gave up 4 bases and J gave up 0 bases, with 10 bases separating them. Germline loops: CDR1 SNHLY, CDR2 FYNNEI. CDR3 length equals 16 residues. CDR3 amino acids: CASSGARSSYNSPLHF. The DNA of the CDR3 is TGTGCCAGCAGTGGAGCCAGGAGCTCCTATAATTCACCCCTCCACTTT.